One and the same sample provided the 12 T cell receptor beta chains below, sequenced in a study of regulatory T cells in long-lasting Graves disease. Researchers made TCR beta libraries by using iRepertoire HTBI primers and running Arm-PCR on CDR3 regions. TCRdb re-analysed the multiplex PCR reads in MiXCR, keeping a single row per CDR3 protein. The sample has about 540,000 distinct CDR3 sequences; less than 15% are singletons. Time point of the sample: newly diagnosed GD, antithyroid drugs for less than 3 months. Scientists built the TCR library using RNA that was extracted from PBMCs. The same specimen was also included in a second study, on T cells in Graves' hyperthyroidism and ophthalmopathy.

This specimen consisted of peripheral blood mononuclear cells (PBMCs), obtained at new diagnosis, from a patient treated with antithyroid drugs. The receptors shown here come from a man between 25 and 39 years old with Graves disease.

This clonotype was seen many times. The chain links TRBV6-1 to TRBJ1-6; 11 bases map to TRBD1. The CDR3 runs 14 residues. V was pared by 7 bases and J by 9 bases, with 5 bases of the junction left unmatched. In germline, CDR1 is MNHNS, CDR2 SASEGT. The chain's CDR3 is CASTRDRGISPLHF. The CDR3 DNA reads TGTGCCAGCACCCGGGACAGGGGGATTTCACCCCTCCACTTT.

The chain links TRBV18 to TRBJ1-4; D call uncertain. The V end was cut by 4 bases, the J end by 6 bases, with 18 bases between. CDR3 length: 16 amino acids. Looked up from germline, CDR1 is KGHSH and CDR2 is LQKENI. As DNA, the CDR3 is TGTGCCAGCTCACAGATGGGAGGCAGCGATCATGAAAAACTGTTTTTT. Translation gives CASSQMGGSDHEKLFF.

Only a few counts were recorded for this clonotype. V gene TRBV7-2 combines with J gene TRBJ2-1, with D possibly being TRBD2 (5 bases). Per the germline V gene, CDR1 is SGHTA and CDR2 is FQGNSA. Trimming removed 3 bases from V and 9 bases from J, with 9 bases in between. There are 12 residues in the CDR3. CDR3 nucleotides: TGTGCCAGCAGCTTTGTAGGGAGTGAGCAGTTCTTC. Its translation: CASSFVGSEQFF.

This clonotype showed up many times. J is TRBJ1-1 and V is TRBV5-6; a possible D gene is TRBD1 (6 bases). The germline gives CDR1 SGHDT, CDR2 YYEEEE. This CDR3 contains 16 residues. V was cut by 1 base and J by 0 bases, with 13 bases left in between. CDR3 sequence: CASSLLQGSMNTEAFF. The CDR3 nucleotides read TGTGCCAGCAGCTTGCTACAGGGAAGTATGAACACTGAAGCTTTCTTT.

V and J are TRBV30 and TRBJ2-7, with 10 bases matching TRBD2. V gave up 1 base and J gave up 4 bases; unmatched junction bases: 7. This CDR3 has 15 residues. Germline V gene sequence: CDR1 GTSNPN, CDR2 SVGIG (reference sequence). CDR3 sequence (DNA): TGTGCCTGGAGTGGGCTAGCGGGGGACGTTTACGAGCAGTACTTC. Protein product: CAWSGLAGDVYEQYF.

The chain joins TRBV29-1 to TRBJ1-4; D perhaps matches TRBD1 (5 bases). V was shortened by 8 bases and J by 0 bases, with 13 bases between the two germline ends. The germline V gene encodes CDR1 SQVTM and CDR2 ANQGSEA. The CDR3 has 14 amino acids. The CDR3 is CSFRRGPTNEKLFF. The DNA for the CDR3 is TGCAGCTTCCGGAGGGGACCAACTAATGAAAAACTGTTTTTT.

This clonotype has at least ten counts. The genes are TRBV7-9 and TRBJ2-7, with 8 bases aligning to TRBD1. The CDR3 extends over 15 amino acids. Germline lookup yields CDR1 SEHNR and CDR2 FQNEAQ (reference sequence). Trimming took 4 bases from V and 0 from J; bases not matched to a gene: 5. CDR3 nucleotides: TGTGCCAGCAGCTCAACGGGACAGGCCTCCTACGAGCAGTACTTC. Translating gives CASSSTGQASYEQYF.

Comments on this clonotype: A much larger clone is a single base away; this may be a read error. This rearrangement joins TRBV2 to TRBJ1-6; D not certain. This CDR3 contains 15 residues. Germline-derived CDR1 and CDR2 are SNHLY and FYNNEI. The CDR3 sequence: CASPNGSSYNSALHF. DNA for the CDR3: TGTGCCAGCCCGAACGGGTCTTCCTATAATTCAGCCCTCCACTTT.

V and J are TRBV11-2 and TRBJ2-1, with 10 bases identical to TRBD2. Germline V lookup: CDR1 SGHAT, CDR2 FQNNGV. The CDR3 is 15 residues long. J gave up 3 bases and V 5 bases, and 4 bases lay outside the gene matches. CDR3 amino acids: CASSPSGRVYNEQFF. The CDR3 DNA is TGTGCCAGCAGCCCGAGCGGGAGGGTCTACAATGAGCAGTTCTTC.

This clonotype has ten or more counts. This chain joins TRBV20-1 and TRBJ1-1, with D tentatively TRBD1 (5 bases). This CDR3 has 13 amino acids. Germline V gene lookup returns CDR1 DFQATT and CDR2 SNEGSKA (reference sequence). V was trimmed by 2 bases and J by 3 bases, leaving 10 bases between them. In DNA form, the CDR3 reads TGCAGTGCTAGAAAACAGGTGGACACTGAAGCTTTCTTT. Translation: CSARKQVDTEAFF.

In this sample, this clonotype turned up many times. The chain carries TRBV6-2 or TRBV6-3 and TRBJ2-2; no clear D. Per the germline V gene, CDR1 is MNHEY and CDR2 is SVGEGT. V was pared by 3 bases and J by 4 bases, with 9 bases between. There are 14 residues in the CDR3. CDR3 bases: TGTGCCAGCAGTTATCGACAACTCACCGGGGAGCTGTTTTTT. Residues: CASSYRQLTGELFF.

V usage is TRBV7-2 and J usage is TRBJ1-2, with D tentatively TRBD1 (6 bases). CDR3 size: 15 residues. In germline, CDR1 is SGHTA, CDR2 FQGNSA. Trimming removed 2 bases from V and 4 bases from J, with 14 bases in between. CDR3 amino acids: CASSLRPGAGYGYTF. CDR3 in DNA: TGTGCCAGCAGCTTACGGCCGGGGGCGGGCTATGGCTACACCTTC.